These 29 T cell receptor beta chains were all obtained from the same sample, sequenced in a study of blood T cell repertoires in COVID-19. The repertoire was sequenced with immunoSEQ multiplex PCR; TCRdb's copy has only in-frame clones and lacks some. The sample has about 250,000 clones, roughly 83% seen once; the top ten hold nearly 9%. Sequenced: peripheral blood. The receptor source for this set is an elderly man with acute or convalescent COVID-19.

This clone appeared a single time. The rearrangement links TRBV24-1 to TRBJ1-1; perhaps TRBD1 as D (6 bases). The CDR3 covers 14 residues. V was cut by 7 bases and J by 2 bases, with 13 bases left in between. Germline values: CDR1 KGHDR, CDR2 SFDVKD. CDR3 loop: CATRGTGLNTEAFF. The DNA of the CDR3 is TGTGCCACCAGAGGTACAGGGCTCAACACTGAAGCTTTCTTT.

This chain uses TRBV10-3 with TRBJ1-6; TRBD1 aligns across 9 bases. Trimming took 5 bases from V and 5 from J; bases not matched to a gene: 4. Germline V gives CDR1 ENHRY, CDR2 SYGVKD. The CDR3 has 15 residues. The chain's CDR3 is CAISTGGAHNSPLHF. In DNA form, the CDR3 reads TGTGCCATCAGTACAGGGGGCGCCCATAATTCACCCCTCCACTTT.

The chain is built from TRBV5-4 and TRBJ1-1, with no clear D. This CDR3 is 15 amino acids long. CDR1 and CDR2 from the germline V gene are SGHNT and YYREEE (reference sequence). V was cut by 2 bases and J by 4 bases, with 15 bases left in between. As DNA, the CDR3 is TGTGCCAGCAGCTTCGCGGAGGGTGAGGGCACTGAAGCTTTCTTT. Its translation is CASSFAEGEGTEAFF.

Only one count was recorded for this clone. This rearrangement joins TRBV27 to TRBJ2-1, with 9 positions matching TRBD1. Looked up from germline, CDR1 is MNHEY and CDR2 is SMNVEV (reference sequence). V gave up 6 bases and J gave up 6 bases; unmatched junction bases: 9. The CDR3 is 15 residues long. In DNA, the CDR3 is TGTGCCAGCAGCCTCCGGGACAGGGAGGTCAATGAGCAGTTCTTC. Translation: CASSLRDREVNEQFF.

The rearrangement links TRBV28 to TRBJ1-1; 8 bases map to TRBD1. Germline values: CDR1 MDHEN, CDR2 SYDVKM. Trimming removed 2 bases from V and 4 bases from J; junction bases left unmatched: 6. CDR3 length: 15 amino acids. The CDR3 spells CASSLLTGVVTEAFF. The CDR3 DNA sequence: TGTGCCAGCAGTTTACTGACAGGGGTAGTCACTGAAGCTTTCTTT.

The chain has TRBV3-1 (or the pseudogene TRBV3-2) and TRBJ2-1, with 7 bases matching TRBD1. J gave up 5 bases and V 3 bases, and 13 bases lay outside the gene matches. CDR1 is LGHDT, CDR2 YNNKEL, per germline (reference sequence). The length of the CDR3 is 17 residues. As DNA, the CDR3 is TGTGCCAGCAGCCATCGGACAGGCCCTAAGAGACACAATGAGCAGTTCTTC. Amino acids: CASSHRTGPKRHNEQFF.

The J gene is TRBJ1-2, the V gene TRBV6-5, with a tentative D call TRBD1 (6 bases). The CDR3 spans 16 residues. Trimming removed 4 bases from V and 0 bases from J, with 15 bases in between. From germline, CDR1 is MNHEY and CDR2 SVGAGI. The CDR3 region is CASSFAGQIANYGYTF. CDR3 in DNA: TGTGCCAGCAGTTTCGCCGGACAGATAGCTAACTATGGCTACACCTTC.

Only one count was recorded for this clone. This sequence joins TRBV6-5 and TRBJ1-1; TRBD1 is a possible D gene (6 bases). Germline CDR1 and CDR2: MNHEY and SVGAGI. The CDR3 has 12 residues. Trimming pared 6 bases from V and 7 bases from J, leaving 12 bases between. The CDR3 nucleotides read TGTGCCAGCAGAGGACAGAAAAATGAAGCTTTCTTT. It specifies CASRGQKNEAFF.

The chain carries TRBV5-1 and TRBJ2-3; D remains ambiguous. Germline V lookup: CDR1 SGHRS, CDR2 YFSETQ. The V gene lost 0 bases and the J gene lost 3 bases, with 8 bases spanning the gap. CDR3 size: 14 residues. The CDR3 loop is CASSLAPETDTQYF. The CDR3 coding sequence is TGCGCCAGCAGCTTGGCCCCTGAGACAGATACGCAGTATTTT. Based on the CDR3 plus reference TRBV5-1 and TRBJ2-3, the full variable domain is KAGVTQTPRYLIKTRGQQVTLSCSPISGHRSVSWYQQTPGQGLQFLFEYFSETQRNKGNFPGRFSGRQFSNSRSEMNVSTLELGDSALYLCASSLAPETDTQYFGPGTRLTVL.

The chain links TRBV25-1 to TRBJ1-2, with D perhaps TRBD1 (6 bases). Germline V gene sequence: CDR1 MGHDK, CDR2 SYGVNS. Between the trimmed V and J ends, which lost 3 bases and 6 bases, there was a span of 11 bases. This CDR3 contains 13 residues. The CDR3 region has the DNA TGTGCCAGCAGTGACTTCGGACAGAATGGCTACACCTTC. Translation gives CASSDFGQNGYTF.

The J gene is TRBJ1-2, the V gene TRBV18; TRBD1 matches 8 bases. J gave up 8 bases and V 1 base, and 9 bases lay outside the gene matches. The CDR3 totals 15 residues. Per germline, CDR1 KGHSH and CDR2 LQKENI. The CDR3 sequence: CASSPLRGQENGYTF. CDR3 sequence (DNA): TGTGCCAGCTCACCACTTAGGGGACAGGAGAACGGCTACACCTTC.

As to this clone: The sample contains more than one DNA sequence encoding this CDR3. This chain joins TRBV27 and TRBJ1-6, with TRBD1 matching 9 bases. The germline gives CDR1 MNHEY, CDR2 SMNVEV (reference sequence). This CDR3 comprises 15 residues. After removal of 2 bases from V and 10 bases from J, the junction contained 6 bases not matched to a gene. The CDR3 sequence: CASSLKWTGESPLHF. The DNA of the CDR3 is TGTGCCAGCAGTTTAAAGTGGACAGGGGAGTCACCCCTCCACTTT.

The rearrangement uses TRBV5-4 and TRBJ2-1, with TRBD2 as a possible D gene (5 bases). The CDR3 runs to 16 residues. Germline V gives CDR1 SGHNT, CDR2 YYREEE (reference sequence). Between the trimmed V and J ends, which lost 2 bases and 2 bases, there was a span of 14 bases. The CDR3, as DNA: TGTGCCAGCAGCTTTGGAAGCGGCAAGACCTACAATGAGCAGTTCTTC. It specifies CASSFGSGKTYNEQFF.

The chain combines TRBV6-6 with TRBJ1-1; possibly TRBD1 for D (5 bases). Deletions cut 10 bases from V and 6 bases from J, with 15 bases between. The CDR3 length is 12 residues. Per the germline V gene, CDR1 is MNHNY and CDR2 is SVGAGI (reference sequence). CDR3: CATNRGRAEAFF. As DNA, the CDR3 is TGTGCCACCAACCGGGGGAGGGCTGAAGCTTTCTTT.

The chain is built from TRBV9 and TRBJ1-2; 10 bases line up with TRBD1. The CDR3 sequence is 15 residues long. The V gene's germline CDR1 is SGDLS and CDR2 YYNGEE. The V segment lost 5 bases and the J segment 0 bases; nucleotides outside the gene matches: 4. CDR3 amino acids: CASSRQGAANYGYTF. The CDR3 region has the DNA TGTGCCAGCAGTCGACAGGGGGCCGCTAACTATGGCTACACCTTC.

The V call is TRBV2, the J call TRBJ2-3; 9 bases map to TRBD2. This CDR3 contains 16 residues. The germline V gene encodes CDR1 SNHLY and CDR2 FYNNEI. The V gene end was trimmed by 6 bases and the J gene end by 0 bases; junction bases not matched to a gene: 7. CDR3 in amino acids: CASRALAGGSTDTQYF. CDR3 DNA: TGTGCCAGCAGAGCCCTCGCGGGGGGGAGCACAGATACGCAGTATTTT.

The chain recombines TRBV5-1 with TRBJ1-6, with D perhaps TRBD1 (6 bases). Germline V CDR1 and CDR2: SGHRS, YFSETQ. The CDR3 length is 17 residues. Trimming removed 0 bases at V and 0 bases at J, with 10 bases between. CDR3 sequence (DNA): TGCGCCAGCAGCTTGGACAGGGATGCCTCCTATAATTCACCCCTCCACTTT. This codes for CASSLDRDASYNSPLHF. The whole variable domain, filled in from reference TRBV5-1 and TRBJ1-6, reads KAGVTQTPRYLIKTRGQQVTLSCSPISGHRSVSWYQQTPGQGLQFLFEYFSETQRNKGNFPGRFSGRQFSNSRSEMNVSTLELGDSALYLCASSLDRDASYNSPLHFGNGTRLTVT.

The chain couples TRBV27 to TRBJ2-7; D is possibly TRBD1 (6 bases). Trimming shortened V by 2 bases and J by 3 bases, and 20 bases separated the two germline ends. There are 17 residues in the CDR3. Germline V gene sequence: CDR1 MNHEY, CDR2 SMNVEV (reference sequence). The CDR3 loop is CASSLKPSQARGYEQYF. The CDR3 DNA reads TGTGCCAGCAGTTTAAAGCCCTCTCAGGCCAGGGGCTACGAGCAGTACTTC.

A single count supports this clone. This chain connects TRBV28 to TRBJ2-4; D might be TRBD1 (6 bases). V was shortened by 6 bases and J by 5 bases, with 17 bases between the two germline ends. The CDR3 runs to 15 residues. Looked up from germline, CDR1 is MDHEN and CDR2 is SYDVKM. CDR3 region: CASSDIQGRQNIQYF. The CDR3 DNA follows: TGTGCCAGCAGCGATATACAGGGACGACAAAACATTCAGTACTTC.

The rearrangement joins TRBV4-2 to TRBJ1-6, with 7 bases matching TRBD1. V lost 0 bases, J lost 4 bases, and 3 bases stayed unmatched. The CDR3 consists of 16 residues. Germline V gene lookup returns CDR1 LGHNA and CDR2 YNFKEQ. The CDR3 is CASSQEGQLYNSPLHF. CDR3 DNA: TGTGCCAGCAGCCAAGAGGGACAGCTGTATAATTCACCCCTCCACTTT.

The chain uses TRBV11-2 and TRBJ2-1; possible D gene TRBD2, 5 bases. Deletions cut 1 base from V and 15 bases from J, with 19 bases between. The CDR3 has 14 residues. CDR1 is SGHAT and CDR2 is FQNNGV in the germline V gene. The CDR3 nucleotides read TGTGCCAGCAGCTTAGCCCGGACTTCTAGATATCCGTTCTTC. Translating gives CASSLARTSRYPFF.

The CDR3 sequence is CASSPQGFGLAKNIQYF. CDR3 DNA sequence: TGTGCCAGTAGTCCACAGGGGTTTGGGCTAGCCAAAAACATTCAGTACTTC. The rearrangement uses TRBV19 and TRBJ2-4, with 7 bases that match TRBD1. CDR1 and CDR2 from the germline V gene are LNHDA and SQIVND (reference sequence). The V gene end was trimmed by 5 bases and the J gene end by 0 bases; junction bases not matched to a gene: 10. The CDR3 has 17 residues.

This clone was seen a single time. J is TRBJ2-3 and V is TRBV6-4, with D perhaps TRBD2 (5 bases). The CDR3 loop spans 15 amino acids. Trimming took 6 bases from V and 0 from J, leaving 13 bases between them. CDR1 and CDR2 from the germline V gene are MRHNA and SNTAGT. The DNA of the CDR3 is TGTGCCAGCAGCAGACTATCCTCTAGCACAGATACGCAGTATTTT. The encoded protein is CASSRLSSSTDTQYF.

The CDR3 sequence is CASSLNRGQTEAFF. The CDR3 region has the DNA TGTGCCAGCAGCTTGAACAGGGGGCAGACTGAAGCTTTCTTT. V usage is TRBV5-4 and J usage is TRBJ1-1, with 9 bases matching TRBD1. Germline CDR1 is SGHNT and CDR2 is YYREEE (reference sequence). CDR3 length: 14 amino acids. The trim removed 1 base at V and 5 bases at J, leaving 3 bases unmatched.

The chain's CDR3 is CASSPGEGVNIQYF. In nucleotides, the CDR3 is TGTGCCAGCAGCCCCGGGGAGGGCGTCAACATTCAGTACTTC. The genes are TRBV6-6 and TRBJ2-4; 7 positions agree with TRBD2. CDR3 length equals 14 residues. Germline-derived CDR1 and CDR2 are MNHNY and SVGAGI (reference sequence). Trimming cost V 6 bases and J 7 bases; bases outside gene matches: 9.

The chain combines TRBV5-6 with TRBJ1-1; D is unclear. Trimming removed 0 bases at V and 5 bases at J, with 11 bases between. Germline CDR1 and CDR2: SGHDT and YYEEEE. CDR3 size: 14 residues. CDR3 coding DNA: TGTGCCAGCAGCTTGGGCGGAGGCGAGACTGAAGCTTTCTTT. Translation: CASSLGGGETEAFF.

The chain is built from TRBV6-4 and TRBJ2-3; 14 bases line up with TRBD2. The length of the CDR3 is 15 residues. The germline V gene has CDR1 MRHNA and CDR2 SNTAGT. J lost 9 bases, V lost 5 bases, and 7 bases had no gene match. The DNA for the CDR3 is TGTGCCAGCAGTTCGACTAGCGGGGGGGCTAGAACGCAGTATTTT. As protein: CASSSTSGGARTQYF.

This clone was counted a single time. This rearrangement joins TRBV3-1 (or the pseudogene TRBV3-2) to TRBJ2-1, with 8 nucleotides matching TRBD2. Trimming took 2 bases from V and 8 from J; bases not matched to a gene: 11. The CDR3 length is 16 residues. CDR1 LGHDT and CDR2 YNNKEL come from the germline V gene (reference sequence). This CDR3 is CASSQKGGREVDEQFF. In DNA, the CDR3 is TGTGCCAGCAGCCAAAAGGGTGGGCGGGAGGTCGATGAGCAGTTCTTC.

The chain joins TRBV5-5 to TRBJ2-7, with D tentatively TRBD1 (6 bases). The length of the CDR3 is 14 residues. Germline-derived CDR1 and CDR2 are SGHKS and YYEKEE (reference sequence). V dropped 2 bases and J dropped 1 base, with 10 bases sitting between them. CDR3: CASSFAGVSYEQYF. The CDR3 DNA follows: TGTGCCAGCAGCTTCGCAGGGGTGTCCTACGAGCAGTACTTC.